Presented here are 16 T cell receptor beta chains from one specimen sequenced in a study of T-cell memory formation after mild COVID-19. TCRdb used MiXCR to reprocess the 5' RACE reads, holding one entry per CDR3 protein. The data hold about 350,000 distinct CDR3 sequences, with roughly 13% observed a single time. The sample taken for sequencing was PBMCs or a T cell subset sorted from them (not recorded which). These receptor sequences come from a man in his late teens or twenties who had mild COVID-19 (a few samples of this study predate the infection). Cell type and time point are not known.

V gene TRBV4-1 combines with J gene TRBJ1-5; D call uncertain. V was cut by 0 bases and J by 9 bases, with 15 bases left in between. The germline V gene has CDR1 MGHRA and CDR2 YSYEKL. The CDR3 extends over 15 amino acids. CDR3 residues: CASSQDPGERSPQHF. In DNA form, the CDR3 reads TGCGCCAGCAGCCAAGATCCAGGAGAGAGGTCGCCCCAGCATTTT.

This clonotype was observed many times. The CDR3 here is CASSLEGVTGELFF. In DNA, the CDR3 is TGCGCCAGCAGCTTGGAGGGGGTAACCGGGGAGCTGTTTTTT. This chain joins TRBV5-1 and TRBJ2-2, with a tentative D call TRBD1 (6 bases). Looked up from germline, CDR1 is SGHRS and CDR2 is YFSETQ. V lost 0 bases to trimming and J lost 5 bases, with 8 bases between them. The CDR3 runs to 14 residues.

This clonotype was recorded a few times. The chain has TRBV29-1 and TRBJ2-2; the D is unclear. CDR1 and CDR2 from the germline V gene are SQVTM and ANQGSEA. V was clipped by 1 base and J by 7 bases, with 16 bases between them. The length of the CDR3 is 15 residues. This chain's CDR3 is CSVEVDGAYGGELFF. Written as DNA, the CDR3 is TGCAGCGTTGAAGTCGACGGAGCCTACGGCGGGGAGCTGTTTTTT.

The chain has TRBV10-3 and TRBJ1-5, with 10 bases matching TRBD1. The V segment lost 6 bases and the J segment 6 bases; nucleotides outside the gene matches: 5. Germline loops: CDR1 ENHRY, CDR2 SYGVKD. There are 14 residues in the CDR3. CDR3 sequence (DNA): TGTGCCATCAGAGGGGACAGGGGCGGTCAGCCCCAGCATTTT. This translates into CAIRGDRGGQPQHF.

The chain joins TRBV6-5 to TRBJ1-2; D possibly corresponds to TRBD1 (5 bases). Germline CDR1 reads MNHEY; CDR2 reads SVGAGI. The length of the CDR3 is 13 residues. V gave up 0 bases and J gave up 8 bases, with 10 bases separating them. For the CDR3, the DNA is TGTGCCAGCAGTTACTCGGGGCAGAGCGGCTACACCTTC. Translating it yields CASSYSGQSGYTF.

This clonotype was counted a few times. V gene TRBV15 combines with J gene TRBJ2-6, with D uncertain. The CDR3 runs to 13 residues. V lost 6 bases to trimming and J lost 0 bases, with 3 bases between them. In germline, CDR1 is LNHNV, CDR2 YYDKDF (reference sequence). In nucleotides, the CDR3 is TGTGCCACCAGGGGCTCTGGGGCCAACGTCCTGACTTTC. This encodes CATRGSGANVLTF.

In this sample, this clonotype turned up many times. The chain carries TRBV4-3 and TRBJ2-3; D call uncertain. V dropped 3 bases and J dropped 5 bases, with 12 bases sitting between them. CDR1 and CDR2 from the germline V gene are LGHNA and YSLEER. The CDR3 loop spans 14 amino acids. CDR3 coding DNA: TGCGCCAGCAGCCACGGAAACGTGGGAGATACGCAGTATTTT. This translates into CASSHGNVGDTQYF.

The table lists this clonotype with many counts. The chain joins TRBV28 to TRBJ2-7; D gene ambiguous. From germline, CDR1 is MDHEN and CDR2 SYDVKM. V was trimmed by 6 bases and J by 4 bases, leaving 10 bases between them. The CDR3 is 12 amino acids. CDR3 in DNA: TGTGCCAGCAGCATCGGACCTTACGAGCAGTACGTC. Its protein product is CASSIGPYEQYV.

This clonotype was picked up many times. CDR3 nucleotide sequence: TGTGCCAGCAGTTTACCAAGGGGCGGGGAGCTGTTTTTT. This translates into CASSLPRGGELFF. The chain joins TRBV12-3 or TRBV12-4 to TRBJ2-2; tentatively, D is TRBD1 (5 bases). V lost 2 bases, J lost 7 bases, and 8 bases lay in between. There are 13 residues in the CDR3.

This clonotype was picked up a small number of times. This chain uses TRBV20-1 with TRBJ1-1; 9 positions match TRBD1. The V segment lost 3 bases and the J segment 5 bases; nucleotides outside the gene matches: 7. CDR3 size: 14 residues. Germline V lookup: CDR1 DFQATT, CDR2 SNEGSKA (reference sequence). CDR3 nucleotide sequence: TGCAGTGCTAGTGGGGACAGGGCGGGTACTGAAGCTTTCTTT. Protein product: CSASGDRAGTEAFF.

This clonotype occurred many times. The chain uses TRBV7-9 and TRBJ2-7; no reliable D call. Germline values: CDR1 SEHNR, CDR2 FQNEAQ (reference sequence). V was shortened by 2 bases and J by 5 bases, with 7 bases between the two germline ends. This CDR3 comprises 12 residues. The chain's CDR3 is CASSLSGNEQYF. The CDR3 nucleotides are TGTGCCAGCAGCTTATCTGGGAACGAGCAGTACTTC.

CDR3 in DNA: TGCGCCAGCATCCCCACAGGACCCACCTACGAGCAGTACTTC. Translation gives CASIPTGPTYEQYF. V usage is TRBV10-2 and J usage is TRBJ2-7; maybe TRBD1 (5 bases). Between the trimmed V and J ends, which lost 7 bases and 2 bases, there was a span of 15 bases. The germline V gene has CDR1 WSHSY and CDR2 SAAADI. The CDR3 runs to 14 residues.

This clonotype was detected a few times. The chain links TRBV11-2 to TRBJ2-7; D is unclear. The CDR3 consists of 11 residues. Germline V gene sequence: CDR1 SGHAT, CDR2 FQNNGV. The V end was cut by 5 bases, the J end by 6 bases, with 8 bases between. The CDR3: CASSPRCEQYF. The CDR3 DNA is TGTGCCAGCAGCCCACGCTGCGAGCAGTACTTC.

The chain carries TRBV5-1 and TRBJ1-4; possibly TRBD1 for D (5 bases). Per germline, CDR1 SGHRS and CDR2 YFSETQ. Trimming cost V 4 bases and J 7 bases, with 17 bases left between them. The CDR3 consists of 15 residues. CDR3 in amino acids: CASSQTGERGEKLFF. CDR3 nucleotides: TGCGCCAGCAGCCAAACAGGAGAACGGGGTGAAAAACTGTTTTTT. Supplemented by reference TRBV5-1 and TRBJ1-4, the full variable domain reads KAGVTQTPRYLIKTRGQQVTLSCSPISGHRSVSWYQQTPGQGLQFLFEYFSETQRNKGNFPGRFSGRQFSNSRSEMNVSTLELGDSALYLCASSQTGERGEKLFFGSGTQLSVL.

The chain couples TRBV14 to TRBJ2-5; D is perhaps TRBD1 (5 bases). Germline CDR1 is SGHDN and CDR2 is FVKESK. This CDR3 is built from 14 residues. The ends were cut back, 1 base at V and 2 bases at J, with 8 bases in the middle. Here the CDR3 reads CASSQAGKQETQYF. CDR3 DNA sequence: TGTGCCAGCAGCCAAGCAGGGAAACAAGAGACCCAGTACTTC.

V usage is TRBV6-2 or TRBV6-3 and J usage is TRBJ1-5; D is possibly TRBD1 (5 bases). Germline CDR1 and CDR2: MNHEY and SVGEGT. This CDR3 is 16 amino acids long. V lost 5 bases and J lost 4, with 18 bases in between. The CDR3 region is CASSNQVRDWNQPQHF. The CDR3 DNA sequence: TGTGCCAGCAGTAACCAGGTCCGGGACTGGAATCAGCCCCAGCATTTT.